A single sample gave rise to the 20 T cell receptor beta chains below, sequenced in a study of shared clonotypes between healthy human individuals. TCRdb keeps only in-frame clones here, not all; method: immunoSEQ multiplex PCR. The sample records 2 million to 3 million clones, 90% to 95% being singletons. The specimen sequenced was naive CD4+ T cells from PBMCs. Sample subset: CD45RA+ positively selected. All receptors derive from a man between 18 and 35 years old in good health. Some clones in this sample may be carry-over from other donors' samples.

V is TRBV9 and J is TRBJ2-1, with D perhaps TRBD2 (5 bases). CDR3 length: 15 residues. CDR1 is SGDLS and CDR2 is YYNGEE in the germline V gene. V was shortened by 0 bases and J by 4 bases, with 11 bases between the two germline ends. The CDR3 reads CASSVDLGVYNEQFF. CDR3 bases: TGTGCCAGCAGCGTAGATTTGGGAGTATACAATGAGCAGTTCTTC.

CDR3 in DNA: TGTGCCAGCAGCTTAGCGGTACAGGGTTCAGGAGATACGCAGTATTTT. As protein: CASSLAVQGSGDTQYF. The rearrangement links TRBV7-2 to TRBJ2-3; weak D call: TRBD1 (6 bases). Germline lookup yields CDR1 SGHTA and CDR2 FQGNSA. The CDR3 is 16 residues long. Deletions cut 0 bases from V and 5 bases from J, with 15 bases between.

V usage is TRBV5-1 and J usage is TRBJ2-1; D is ambiguous. V lost 4 bases and J lost 5, with 16 bases in between. CDR1 and CDR2 from the germline V gene are SGHRS and YFSETQ. The CDR3 has 15 amino acids. The CDR3 loop reads CASSGSTGYHNEQFF. CDR3 bases: TGCGCCAGCAGCGGGTCGACGGGTTACCACAATGAGCAGTTCTTC.

This clone was recorded once. The chain is built from TRBV28 and TRBJ2-7; no clear D gene. The ends were cut back, 4 bases at V and 6 bases at J, with 10 bases in the middle. The CDR3 sequence is 12 residues long. Looked up from germline, CDR1 is MDHEN and CDR2 is SYDVKM. The CDR3 protein is CASSSSPGEQYF. The CDR3 DNA follows: TGTGCCAGCAGTTCCTCCCCGGGCGAGCAGTACTTC.

V gene TRBV5-1 combines with J gene TRBJ1-2; unclear D gene. Looked up from germline, CDR1 is SGHRS and CDR2 is YFSETQ. The CDR3 loop spans 14 amino acids. V lost 0 bases and J 6 bases, leaving 12 bases between the germline ends. As DNA, the CDR3 is TGCGCCAGCAGCTTGGGTCCCAGATATAATGGCTACACCTTC. Translation gives CASSLGPRYNGYTF. Using reference TRBV5-1 and TRBJ1-2 for the parts outside the CDR3, the full variable domain is KAGVTQTPRYLIKTRGQQVTLSCSPISGHRSVSWYQQTPGQGLQFLFEYFSETQRNKGNFPGRFSGRQFSNSRSEMNVSTLELGDSALYLCASSLGPRYNGYTFGSGTRLTVV.

The rearrangement joins TRBV6-6 to TRBJ2-5; 8 bases line up with TRBD1. The CDR3 is 16 amino acids. Germline assignment: CDR1 MNHNY and CDR2 SVGAGI (reference sequence). The V segment lost 5 bases and the J segment 5 bases; nucleotides outside the gene matches: 13. CDR3 nucleotides: TGTGCCAGCAGTCGAAGACAGCCCACAGGGGGGGAGACCCAGTACTTC. Its protein product is CASSRRQPTGGETQYF.

The chain is built from TRBV11-2 and TRBJ1-5; perhaps TRBD1 as D (6 bases). Trimming removed 5 bases at V and 0 bases at J, with 11 bases between. This CDR3 comprises 15 residues. In germline, CDR1 is SGHAT, CDR2 FQNNGV. Here the CDR3 DNA reads TGTGCCAGCAGCCTCTCGGACAGTAGCAATCAGCCCCAGCATTTT. It codes for CASSLSDSSNQPQHF.

With respect to this clone: The sample has other DNA sequences that encode this CDR3 too. The chain carries TRBV30 and TRBJ2-5; D remains unclear. The germline V and J ends were trimmed by 0 bases and 5 bases, with 4 bases remaining between them. Germline assignment: CDR1 GTSNPN and CDR2 SVGIG (reference sequence). The CDR3 consists of 11 residues. CDR3 protein: CAWSVRETQYF. The CDR3 DNA is TGTGCCTGGAGTGTGCGGGAGACCCAGTACTTC. Full variable domain (missing parts from reference TRBV30 and TRBJ2-5): SQTIHQWPATLVQPVGSPLSLECTVEGTSNPNLYWYRQAAGRGLQLLFYSVGIGQISSEVPQNLSASRPQDRQFILSSKKLLLSDSGFYLCAWSVRETQYFGPGTRLLVL.

The V and J genes are TRBV4-1 and TRBJ2-1; D possibly corresponds to TRBD1 (5 bases). Trimming shortened V by 1 base and J by 1 base, and 11 bases separated the two germline ends. The germline V gene encodes CDR1 MGHRA and CDR2 YSYEKL. CDR3 length equals 16 residues. The CDR3 loop is CASSQARGWSYNEQFF. CDR3 sequence (DNA): TGCGCCAGCAGCCAAGCTAGGGGTTGGTCCTACAATGAGCAGTTCTTC.

V is TRBV7-2 and J is TRBJ2-7, with 8 bases lining up with TRBD2. Germline V gene lookup returns CDR1 SGHTA and CDR2 FQGNSA. CDR3 size: 15 residues. Germline trimming cut 5 bases from V and 3 bases from J; bases unmatched to any gene: 9. The CDR3 here is CASSGSLAGGYEQYF. CDR3 in DNA: TGTGCCAGCAGCGGAAGTCTAGCGGGTGGCTACGAGCAGTACTTC.

CDR3 in amino acids: CASSVEEGSYNEQFF. CDR3 DNA: TGTGCCAGCAGCGTAGAAGAGGGATCCTACAATGAGCAGTTCTTC. The V and J genes are TRBV9 and TRBJ2-1; possible D gene TRBD2, 5 bases. The V gene's germline CDR1 is SGDLS and CDR2 YYNGEE. The CDR3 loop spans 15 amino acids. The V and J ends lost 0 bases and 1 base respectively, with 8 bases between them. The variable domain in full, completed from reference TRBV9 and TRBJ2-1, reads DSGVTQTPKHLITATGQRVTLRCSPRSGDLSVYWYQQSLDQGLQFLIQYYNGEERAKGNILERFSAQQFPDLHSELNLSSLELGDSALYFCASSVEEGSYNEQFFGPGTRLTVL.

The rearrangement joins TRBV6-1 to TRBJ1-2, with D possibly matching TRBD1 (5 bases). V was shortened by 2 bases and J by 3 bases, with 10 bases between the two germline ends. This CDR3 has 14 residues. Germline V gives CDR1 MNHNS, CDR2 SASEGT. CDR3 region: CASSENRKDYGYTF. The DNA for the CDR3 is TGTGCCAGCAGTGAAAACAGGAAGGACTATGGCTACACCTTC.

The chain employs TRBV25-1 and TRBJ2-3; D remains unclear. This CDR3 region has 12 residues. The germline V gene has CDR1 MGHDK and CDR2 SYGVNS. Trimming shortened V by 1 base and J by 4 bases, and 3 bases separated the two germline ends. The CDR3 spells CASSEWSDTQYF. The CDR3 bases are TGTGCCAGCAGTGAATGGTCAGATACGCAGTATTTT.

This rearrangement joins TRBV4-1 to TRBJ2-5; TRBD1 matches 7 bases. The CDR3 extends over 14 amino acids. Germline CDR1 reads MGHRA; CDR2 reads YSYEKL. V gave up 8 bases and J gave up 0 bases; unmatched junction bases: 6. In nucleotides, the CDR3 is TGCGCCAGCGGTAAACAGGGGAACCAAGAGACCCAGTACTTC. Amino acids: CASGKQGNQETQYF.

This rearrangement joins TRBV7-2 to TRBJ2-7; D not certain. The germline V gene has CDR1 SGHTA and CDR2 FQGNSA. The CDR3 totals 12 residues. Trimming removed 3 bases from V and 5 bases from J, with 8 bases in between. The CDR3 loop is CASSFPLDEQYF. The CDR3 DNA follows: TGTGCCAGCAGCTTCCCACTGGACGAGCAGTACTTC.

This rearrangement joins TRBV28 to TRBJ2-7; 11 bases match TRBD1. CDR1 is MDHEN and CDR2 is SYDVKM in the germline V gene. Trimming removed 5 bases from V and 7 bases from J; junction bases left unmatched: 13. CDR3 length: 16 residues. Written as DNA, the CDR3 is TGTGCCAGCAGTCCTATCGGGAGGACAGGGGGCATGGAGCAGTACTTC. It translates to CASSPIGRTGGMEQYF. Looking up the rest from reference TRBV28 and TRBJ2-7 gives the full variable domain: DVKVTQSSRYLVKRTGEKVFLECVQDMDHENMFWYRQDPGLGLRLIYFSYDVKMKEKGDIPEGYSVSREKKERFSLILESASTNQTSMYLCASSPIGRTGGMEQYFGPGTRLTVT.

The chain joins TRBV7-9 to TRBJ2-5; D is ambiguous. The CDR3 length is 14 residues. Looked up from germline, CDR1 is SEHNR and CDR2 is FQNEAQ (reference sequence). The V end was cut by 1 base, the J end by 5 bases, with 11 bases between. The CDR3 nucleotides are TGTGCCAGCAGCTTAGGAGCTGGGCATGAGACCCAGTACTTC. Translation gives CASSLGAGHETQYF. The entire variable domain, with the rest obtained from reference TRBV7-9 and TRBJ2-5, is as follows: DTGVSQNPRHKITKRGQNVTFRCDPISEHNRLYWYRQTLGQGPEFLTYFQNEAQLEKSRLLSDRFSAERPKGSFSTLEIQRTEQGDSAMYLCASSLGAGHETQYFGPGTRLLVL.

A remark on this clone: The same CDR3 arises from other DNA sequences in this sample as well. V gene TRBV5-1 combines with J gene TRBJ2-6; perhaps TRBD2 as D (5 bases). Germline CDR1 reads SGHRS; CDR2 reads YFSETQ. This CDR3 contains 15 residues. V shed 0 bases and J shed 4 bases, with 8 bases lying between them. CDR3 sequence reads: CASSLVGVGANVLTF. The CDR3 DNA reads as TGCGCCAGCAGCTTGGTCGGGGTAGGGGCCAACGTCCTGACTTTC.

The CDR3 region is CASSQERANTDTQYF. The CDR3 nucleotides read TGTGCCAGCAGCCAAGAGAGGGCGAACACAGATACGCAGTATTTT. The chain recombines TRBV14 with TRBJ2-3; possibly TRBD2 for D (5 bases). The length of the CDR3 is 15 residues. In germline, CDR1 is SGHDN, CDR2 FVKESK. V was shortened by 0 bases and J by 2 bases, with 9 bases between the two germline ends.

This chain uses TRBV7-3 with TRBJ2-5; D is uncertain. Germline CDR1 and CDR2: SGHTA and FQGTGA. Trimming took 3 bases from V and 4 from J, leaving 6 bases between them. The CDR3 covers 12 residues. Written as DNA, the CDR3 is TGTGCCAGCAGCTTCTATGGAGAGACCCAGTACTTC. Residues: CASSFYGETQYF.